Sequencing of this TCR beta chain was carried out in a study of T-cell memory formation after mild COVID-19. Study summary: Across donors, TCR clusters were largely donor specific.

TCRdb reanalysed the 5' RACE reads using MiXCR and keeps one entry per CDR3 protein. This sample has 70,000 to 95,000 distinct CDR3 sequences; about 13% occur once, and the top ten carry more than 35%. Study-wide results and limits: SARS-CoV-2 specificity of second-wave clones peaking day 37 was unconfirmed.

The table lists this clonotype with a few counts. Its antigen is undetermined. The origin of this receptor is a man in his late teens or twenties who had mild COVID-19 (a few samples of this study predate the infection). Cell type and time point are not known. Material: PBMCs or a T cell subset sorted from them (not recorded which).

DNA of the CDR3: TGTGCCAGCAGCCAAGGGGACAGGGTCTTCGCCGGGGAGCTGTTTTTT. Translation gives CASSQGDRVFAGELFF. V is TRBV3-1 and J is TRBJ2-2; 9 bases match TRBD1. Germline V gene sequence: CDR1 LGHDT, CDR2 YNNKEL (reference sequence). This CDR3 region has 16 residues. V dropped 1 base and J dropped 6; count of bases not matched to a gene: 6.